These 21 T cell receptor beta chains were sequenced from one sample in a study of blood T cell repertoires in COVID-19 (dated by TCRdb to about 2020). Libraries were made using the immunoSEQ multiplex PCR assay. TCRdb holds this immuneACCESS table with in-frame rearrangements only. Some clones are missing; in checked studies, unresolved V genes explain under half, and the rest has no known cause. The sample table holds 140,000 or so clones, of which around 78% were seen once. About 1.9% of the sample is in the top ten clones. Material: peripheral blood. The receptor source for this set is an older woman with acute or convalescent COVID-19.

This sequence joins TRBV9 and TRBJ1-2, with D possibly TRBD1 on 5 matching bases. The CDR3 length is 16 residues. V was pared by 2 bases and J by 1 base, with 15 bases between. Germline CDR1 is SGDLS and CDR2 is YYNGEE. CDR3 nucleotides: TGTGCCAGCAGCGTCGCACGGGGGGACGGTAACTATGGCTACACCTTC. Protein: CASSVARGDGNYGYTF.

The chain has TRBV7-3 and TRBJ2-2, with a tentative D call TRBD1 (7 bases). V was cut by 4 bases and J by 6 bases, with 12 bases left in between. CDR3 length: 14 residues. Germline V gene lookup returns CDR1 SGHTA and CDR2 FQGTGA. The CDR3 nucleotides read TGTGCCAGCAGCTCCACAGGGGAGGCCGGGGAGCTGTTTTTT. Encoded protein: CASSSTGEAGELFF.

This chain links TRBV5-6 with TRBJ1-6; a possible D gene is TRBD1 (6 bases). The CDR3 runs to 15 residues. The V and J ends lost 4 bases and 6 bases respectively, with 14 bases between them. The germline gives CDR1 SGHDT, CDR2 YYEEEE. The CDR3 sequence: CASSQLRGGNSPLHF. The CDR3 nucleotides read TGTGCCAGCAGCCAACTAAGGGGGGGTAATTCACCCCTCCACTTT. The complete variable domain, with remaining parts taken from reference TRBV5-6 and TRBJ1-6, reads DAGVTQSPTHLIKTRGQQVTLRCSPKSGHDTVSWYQQALGQGPQFIFQYYEEEERQRGNFPDRFSGHQFPNYSSELNVNALLLGDSALYLCASSQLRGGNSPLHFGNGTRLTVT.

The chain carries TRBV27 and TRBJ2-7; 9 positions match TRBD2. V was pared by 2 bases and J by 4 bases, with 9 bases of the junction left unmatched. The V gene's germline CDR1 is MNHEY and CDR2 SMNVEV (reference sequence). This CDR3 region has 16 residues. The DNA for the CDR3 is TGTGCCAGCAGTTTAATGCTAGCGGGACGCATATACGAGCAGTACTTC. Translating gives CASSLMLAGRIYEQYF.

The genes are TRBV5-1 and TRBJ2-1; TRBD2 matches 7 bases. This CDR3 region has 15 residues. From germline, CDR1 is SGHRS and CDR2 YFSETQ. Trimming removed 4 bases from V and 5 bases from J; junction bases left unmatched: 9. The CDR3 sequence is CASSDGLGRDNEQFF. DNA for the CDR3: TGCGCCAGCAGCGACGGACTGGGGAGGGACAATGAGCAGTTCTTC.

The CDR3 loop reads CASSWDREGSYEQYF. The DNA of the CDR3 is TGTGCCAGCAGTTGGGACCGGGAGGGCTCCTACGAGCAGTACTTC. This chain links TRBV28 with TRBJ2-7; 8 bases map to TRBD2. Germline-derived CDR1 and CDR2 are MDHEN and SYDVKM. The CDR3 covers 15 residues. J lost 0 bases, V lost 4 bases, and 5 bases had no gene match.

The V call is TRBV28, the J call TRBJ2-3; a weak D match, TRBD2 (6 bases). The CDR3 is 15 amino acids. V gave up 3 bases and J gave up 2 bases, with 12 bases separating them. CDR1 is MDHEN and CDR2 is SYDVKM in the germline V gene. CDR3 coding DNA: TGTGCCAGCAGTTTTAGTAGCGGTTACACAGATACGCAGTATTTT. Its protein product is CASSFSSGYTDTQYF.

The V gene is TRBV30, the J gene TRBJ1-5; D is possibly TRBD1 (5 bases). Trimming shortened V by 2 bases and J by 5 bases, and 13 bases separated the two germline ends. Germline V gene lookup returns CDR1 GTSNPN and CDR2 SVGIG (reference sequence). This CDR3 is built from 14 residues. Here the CDR3 DNA reads TGTGCCTGGAGTATTAGGGGATCGGATCAGCCCCAGCATTTT. Translated: CAWSIRGSDQPQHF.

The chain employs TRBV10-3 and TRBJ1-3; D might be TRBD1 (5 bases). The V end was cut by 0 bases, the J end by 4 bases, with 10 bases between. The CDR3 has 15 amino acids. The germline V gene has CDR1 ENHRY and CDR2 SYGVKD. The CDR3 sequence is CAISESAGLGNTIYF. Written as DNA, the CDR3 is TGTGCCATCAGTGAGTCGGCAGGGTTAGGAAACACCATATATTTT.

This clone was found once. The J gene is TRBJ2-1, the V gene TRBV9; TRBD2 matches at 8 bases. The CDR3 consists of 17 residues. The V gene's germline CDR1 is SGDLS and CDR2 YYNGEE. Trimming removed 1 base from V and 13 bases from J; junction bases left unmatched: 19. The CDR3 here is CASSVSLGSGSSLAQFF. In DNA, the CDR3 is TGTGCCAGCAGCGTATCCCTAGGGAGCGGGAGTTCATTGGCTCAGTTCTTC.

There are a few counts of this clone. V usage is TRBV5-1 and J usage is TRBJ2-2, with D perhaps matching TRBD1 (6 bases). The CDR3 runs to 13 residues. Germline-derived CDR1 and CDR2 are SGHRS and YFSETQ. V lost 5 bases to trimming and J lost 1 base, with 6 bases between them. The chain's CDR3 is CASRTGNTGELFF. DNA for the CDR3: TGCGCCAGCAGGACAGGGAACACCGGGGAGCTGTTTTTT.

This chain connects TRBV18 to TRBJ2-7, with TRBD1 identical over 11 bases. The CDR3 runs to 16 residues. Trimming at V came to 4 bases and at J to 2 bases, leaving 7 bases not matched to a gene. The germline V gene encodes CDR1 KGHSH and CDR2 LQKENI. CDR3 nucleotide sequence: TGTGCCAGCTCACAAACACCGGGACAGGGGGCCTACGAGCAGTACTTC. It translates to CASSQTPGQGAYEQYF.

This clone was observed a handful of times. The chain uses TRBV18 and TRBJ1-3, with 8 nucleotides matching TRBD1. The CDR3 loop spans 15 amino acids. Germline V lookup: CDR1 KGHSH, CDR2 LQKENI. V dropped 3 bases and J dropped 4; count of bases not matched to a gene: 5. CDR3 amino acids: CASSPAGGSGNTIYF. CDR3 nucleotides: TGTGCCAGCTCACCCGCAGGGGGCTCGGGAAACACCATATATTTT.

J is TRBJ2-5 and V is TRBV5-1; weak D call: TRBD2 (5 bases). The germline CDR1 and CDR2 sequences are SGHRS and YFSETQ. The CDR3 is 16 residues long. V was cut by 3 bases and J by 5 bases, with 20 bases left in between. In DNA form, the CDR3 reads TGCGCCAGCAGCTCCTCTGGAGGCAACCTCCGGGAGACCCAGTACTTC. Encoded protein: CASSSSGGNLRETQYF. The whole variable domain, remainder taken from reference TRBV5-1 and TRBJ2-5, is KAGVTQTPRYLIKTRGQQVTLSCSPISGHRSVSWYQQTPGQGLQFLFEYFSETQRNKGNFPGRFSGRQFSNSRSEMNVSTLELGDSALYLCASSSSGGNLRETQYFGPGTRLLVL.

This clone was seen just once. The chain carries TRBV9 and TRBJ2-2; tentative D call: TRBD1 (6 bases). V was trimmed by 4 bases and J by 5 bases, leaving 12 bases between them. Germline CDR1 SGDLS, CDR2 YYNGEE. The CDR3 has 14 residues. Here the CDR3 DNA reads TGTGCCAGCAGCCTTCGGCAGGGGACCGGGGAGCTGTTTTTT. It is translated as CASSLRQGTGELFF.

The J gene is TRBJ2-3, the V gene TRBV19; tentative D call: TRBD2 (5 bases). Germline V gene lookup returns CDR1 LNHDA and CDR2 SQIVND (reference sequence). Trimming removed 1 base at V and 1 base at J, with 9 bases between. This CDR3 has 15 amino acids. The CDR3 reads CASSIGLRGTDTQYF. The CDR3 nucleotides read TGTGCCAGTAGTATAGGTCTGAGGGGCACAGATACGCAGTATTTT. The full variable domain, its missing parts supplied by reference TRBV19 and TRBJ2-3, is DGGITQSPKYLFRKEGQNVTLSCEQNLNHDAMYWYRQDPGQGLRLIYYSQIVNDFQKGDIAEGYSVSREKKESFPLTVTSAQKNPTAFYLCASSIGLRGTDTQYFGPGTRLTVL.

The chain joins TRBV7-9 to TRBJ2-7; TRBD2 is a possible D gene (5 bases). In germline, CDR1 is SEHNR, CDR2 FQNEAQ (reference sequence). The CDR3 covers 14 residues. Trimming stripped 5 bases from V and 5 bases from J, with 16 bases between. The CDR3 sequence is CASSRNLAPHEQYF. The CDR3 DNA sequence: TGTGCCAGCAGCCGCAACCTAGCACCTCACGAGCAGTACTTC.

This chain connects TRBV5-3 to TRBJ2-3, with a possible D match to TRBD1 (6 bases). TRBV5-3 is labeled an ORF, and its function is uncertain. The germline V and J ends were trimmed by 4 bases and 0 bases, with 9 bases remaining between them. CDR3 length equals 14 residues. CDR3 DNA sequence: TGTGCCAGAAGCCCCGGACAGAGCACAGATACGCAGTATTTT. Encoded protein: CARSPGQSTDTQYF.

In this sample, this clone turned up once. V gene TRBV5-5 combines with J gene TRBJ1-1, with D uncertain. Trimming removed 1 base at V and 0 bases at J, with 10 bases between. The CDR3 runs to 15 residues. From germline, CDR1 is SGHKS and CDR2 YYEKEE (reference sequence). In DNA, the CDR3 is TGTGCCAGCAGCTTGTACCCAAACATGAACACTGAAGCTTTCTTT. Encoded protein: CASSLYPNMNTEAFF.

The V and J genes are TRBV25-1 and TRBJ2-3; D call uncertain. CDR1 is MGHDK and CDR2 is SYGVNS in the germline V gene. The CDR3 spans 14 residues. Trimming shortened V by 3 bases and J by 3 bases, and 10 bases separated the two germline ends. The DNA for the CDR3 is TGTGCCAGCAGTGAGGTTTACGAGACAGATACGCAGTATTTT. It translates to CASSEVYETDTQYF. The full variable domain, in which reference TRBV25-1 and TRBJ2-3 provide the parts outside the CDR3, is EADIYQTPRYLVIGTGKKITLECSQTMGHDKMYWYQQDPGMELHLIHYSYGVNSTEKGDLSSESTVSRIRTEHFPLTLESARPSHTSQYLCASSEVYETDTQYFGPGTRLTVL.

The rearrangement uses TRBV2 and TRBJ1-2, with TRBD1 as a possible D gene (6 bases). The V end was cut by 4 bases, the J end by 4 bases, with 10 bases between. Germline V gene lookup returns CDR1 SNHLY and CDR2 FYNNEI. This CDR3 spans 13 amino acids. The CDR3 spells CASSGPTGYGYTF. The CDR3 DNA reads as TGTGCCAGCAGTGGGCCGACAGGCTATGGCTACACCTTC. The full variable domain, completed using reference TRBV2 and TRBJ1-2, is EPEVTQTPSHQVTQMGQEVILRCVPISNHLYFYWYRQILGQKVEFLVSFYNNEISEKSEIFDDQFSVERPDGSNFTLKIRSTKLEDSAMYFCASSGPTGYGYTFGSGTRLTVV.